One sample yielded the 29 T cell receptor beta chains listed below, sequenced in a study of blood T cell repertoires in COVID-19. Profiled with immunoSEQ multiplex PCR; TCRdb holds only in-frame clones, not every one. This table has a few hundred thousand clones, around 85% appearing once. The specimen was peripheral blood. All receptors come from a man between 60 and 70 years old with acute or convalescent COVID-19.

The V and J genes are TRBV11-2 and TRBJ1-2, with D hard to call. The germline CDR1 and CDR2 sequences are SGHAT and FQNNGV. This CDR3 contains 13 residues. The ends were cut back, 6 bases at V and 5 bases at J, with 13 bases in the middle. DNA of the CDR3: TGTGCCAGCAGTTCGGACGGAGGTTATGGCTACACCTTC. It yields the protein CASSSDGGYGYTF.

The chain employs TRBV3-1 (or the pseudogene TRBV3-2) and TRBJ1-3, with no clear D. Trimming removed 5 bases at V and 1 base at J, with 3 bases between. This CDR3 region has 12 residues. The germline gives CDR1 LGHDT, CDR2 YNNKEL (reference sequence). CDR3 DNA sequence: TGTGCCAGCAGCACTTCTGGAAACACCATATATTTT. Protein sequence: CASSTSGNTIYF.

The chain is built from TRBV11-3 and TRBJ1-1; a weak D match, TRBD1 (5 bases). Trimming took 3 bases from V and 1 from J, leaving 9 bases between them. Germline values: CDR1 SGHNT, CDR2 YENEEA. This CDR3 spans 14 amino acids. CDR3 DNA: TGTGCCAGCAGCTTGGAGGGGTCGAACACTGAAGCTTTCTTT. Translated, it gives CASSLEGSNTEAFF. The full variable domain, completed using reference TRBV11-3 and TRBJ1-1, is EAGVVQSPRYKIIEKKQPVAFWCNPISGHNTLYWYLQNLGQGPELLIRYENEEAVDDSQLPKDRFSAERLKGVDSTLKIQPAELGDSAVYLCASSLEGSNTEAFFGQGTRLTVV.

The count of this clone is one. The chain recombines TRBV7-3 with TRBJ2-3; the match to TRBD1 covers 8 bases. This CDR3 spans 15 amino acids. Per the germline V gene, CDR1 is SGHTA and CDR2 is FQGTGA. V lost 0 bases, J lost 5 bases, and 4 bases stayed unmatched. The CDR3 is CASSLTSGGLDTQYF. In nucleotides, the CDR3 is TGTGCCAGCAGCTTAACTTCAGGGGGCTTAGATACGCAGTATTTT.

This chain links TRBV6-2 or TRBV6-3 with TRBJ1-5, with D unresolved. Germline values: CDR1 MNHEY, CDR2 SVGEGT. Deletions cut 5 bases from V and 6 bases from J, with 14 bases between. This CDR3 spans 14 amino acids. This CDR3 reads CASSLRGNGQPQHF. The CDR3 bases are TGTGCCAGCAGTCTTCGAGGGAATGGTCAGCCCCAGCATTTT.

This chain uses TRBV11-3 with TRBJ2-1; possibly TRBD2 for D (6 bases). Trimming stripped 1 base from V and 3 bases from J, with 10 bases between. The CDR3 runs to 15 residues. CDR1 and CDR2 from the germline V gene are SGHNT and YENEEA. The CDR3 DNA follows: TGTGCCAGCAGCTTAGCGGGAGCCGTCTACAATGAGCAGTTCTTC. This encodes CASSLAGAVYNEQFF. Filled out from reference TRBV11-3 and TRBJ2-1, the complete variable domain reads EAGVVQSPRYKIIEKKQPVAFWCNPISGHNTLYWYLQNLGQGPELLIRYENEEAVDDSQLPKDRFSAERLKGVDSTLKIQPAELGDSAVYLCASSLAGAVYNEQFFGPGTRLTVL.

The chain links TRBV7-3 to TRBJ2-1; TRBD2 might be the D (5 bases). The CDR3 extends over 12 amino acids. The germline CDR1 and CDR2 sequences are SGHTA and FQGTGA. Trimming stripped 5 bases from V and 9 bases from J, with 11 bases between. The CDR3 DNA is TGTGCCAGCAGCCTCATCCGGGGTGAGCAGTTCTTC. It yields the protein CASSLIRGEQFF. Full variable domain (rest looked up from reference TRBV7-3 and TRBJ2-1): GAGVSQTPSNKVTEKGKYVELRCDPISGHTALYWYRQSLGQGPEFLIYFQGTGAADDSGLPNDRFFAVRPEGSVSTLKIQRTERGDSAVYLCASSLIRGEQFFGPGTRLTVL.

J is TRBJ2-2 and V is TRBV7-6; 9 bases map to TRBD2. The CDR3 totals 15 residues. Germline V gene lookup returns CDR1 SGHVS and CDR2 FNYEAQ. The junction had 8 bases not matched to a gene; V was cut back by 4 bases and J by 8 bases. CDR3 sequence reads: CASSSGLAGVGELFF. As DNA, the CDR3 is TGTGCCAGCAGCTCGGGACTAGCCGGAGTTGGGGAGCTGTTTTTT.

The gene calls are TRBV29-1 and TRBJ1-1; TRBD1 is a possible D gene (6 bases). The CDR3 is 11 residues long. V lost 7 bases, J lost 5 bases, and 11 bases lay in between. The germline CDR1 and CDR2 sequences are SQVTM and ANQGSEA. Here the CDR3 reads CSAVTGTEAFF. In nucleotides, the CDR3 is TGCAGCGCTGTTACAGGGACTGAAGCTTTCTTT.

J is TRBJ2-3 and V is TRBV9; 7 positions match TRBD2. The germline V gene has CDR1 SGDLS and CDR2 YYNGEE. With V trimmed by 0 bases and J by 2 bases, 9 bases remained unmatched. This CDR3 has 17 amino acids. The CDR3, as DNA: TGTGCCAGCAGCGTAGCTACGGGGAGGGGATTCACAGATACGCAGTATTTT. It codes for CASSVATGRGFTDTQYF.

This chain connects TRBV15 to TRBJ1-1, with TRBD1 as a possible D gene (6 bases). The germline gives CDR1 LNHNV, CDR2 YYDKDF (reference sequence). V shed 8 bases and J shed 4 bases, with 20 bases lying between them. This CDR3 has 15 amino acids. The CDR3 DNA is TGTGCCACCGGGGGCTTCCAGGGATGGGGCACTGAAGCTTTCTTT. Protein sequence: CATGGFQGWGTEAFF.

The CDR3 reads CASSLDLGTRDEQYF. The CDR3 DNA reads as TGTGCCAGCAGCTTAGATCTGGGGACACGGGACGAGCAGTACTTC. This chain connects TRBV7-8 to TRBJ2-7, with D perhaps TRBD1 (6 bases). Trimming left V 1 base short and J 5 bases short, with 15 bases between. The CDR3 is 15 amino acids. The germline V gene has CDR1 SGHVS and CDR2 FQNEAQ.

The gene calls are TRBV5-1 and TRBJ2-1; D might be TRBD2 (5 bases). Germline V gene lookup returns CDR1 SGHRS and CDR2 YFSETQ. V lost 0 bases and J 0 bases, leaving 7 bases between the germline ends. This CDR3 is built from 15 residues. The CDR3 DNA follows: TGCGCCAGCAGCTTGGGGGAGAGCTCCTACAATGAGCAGTTCTTC. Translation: CASSLGESSYNEQFF.

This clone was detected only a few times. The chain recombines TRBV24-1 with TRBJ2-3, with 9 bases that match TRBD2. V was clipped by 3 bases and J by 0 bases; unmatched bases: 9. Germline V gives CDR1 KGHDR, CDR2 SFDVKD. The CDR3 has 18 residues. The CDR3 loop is CATSDATSGLGSTDTQYF. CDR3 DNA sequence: TGTGCCACCAGTGATGCCACTAGCGGGCTGGGTAGCACAGATACGCAGTATTTT.

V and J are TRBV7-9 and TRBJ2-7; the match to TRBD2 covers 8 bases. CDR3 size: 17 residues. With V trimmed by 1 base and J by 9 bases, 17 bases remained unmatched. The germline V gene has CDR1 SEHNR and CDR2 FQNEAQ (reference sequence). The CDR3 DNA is TGTGCCAGCAGCTTAGGTCGGCTAGCGGGTCCTATAAGCGGGCAGTACTTC. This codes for CASSLGRLAGPISGQYF.

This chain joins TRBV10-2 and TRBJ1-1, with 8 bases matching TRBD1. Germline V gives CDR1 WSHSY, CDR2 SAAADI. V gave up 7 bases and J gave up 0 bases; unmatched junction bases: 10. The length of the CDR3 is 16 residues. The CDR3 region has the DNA TGCGCCAGCAAGATGACAGGGGCCCTCCTGAACACTGAAGCTTTCTTT. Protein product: CASKMTGALLNTEAFF.

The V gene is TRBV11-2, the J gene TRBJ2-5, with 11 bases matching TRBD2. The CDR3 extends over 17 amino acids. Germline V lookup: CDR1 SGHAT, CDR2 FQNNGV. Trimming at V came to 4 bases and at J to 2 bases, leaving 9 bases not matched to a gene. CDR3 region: CASSSQGLAGGQETQYF. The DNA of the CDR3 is TGTGCCAGCAGCTCCCAGGGGCTAGCGGGAGGACAAGAGACCCAGTACTTC.

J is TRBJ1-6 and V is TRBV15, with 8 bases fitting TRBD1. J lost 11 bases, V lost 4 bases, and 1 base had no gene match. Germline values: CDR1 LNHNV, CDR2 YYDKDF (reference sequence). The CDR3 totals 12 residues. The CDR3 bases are TGTGCCACCAGCACAGGGGGCCCACCCCTCCACTTT. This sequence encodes CATSTGGPPLHF.

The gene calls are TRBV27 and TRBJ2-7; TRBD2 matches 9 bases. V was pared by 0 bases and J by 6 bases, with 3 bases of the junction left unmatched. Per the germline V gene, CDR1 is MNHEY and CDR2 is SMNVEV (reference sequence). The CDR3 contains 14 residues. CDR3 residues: CASSLSSGRVEQYF. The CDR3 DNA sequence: TGTGCCAGCAGTTTATCTAGCGGGAGAGTCGAGCAGTACTTC.

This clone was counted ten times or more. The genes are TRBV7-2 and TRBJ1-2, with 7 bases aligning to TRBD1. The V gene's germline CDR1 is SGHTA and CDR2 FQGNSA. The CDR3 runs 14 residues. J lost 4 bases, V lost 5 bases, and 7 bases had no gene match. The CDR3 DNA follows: TGTGCCAGCAGCCCGCGACGGGACAGCTATGGCTACACCTTC. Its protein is CASSPRRDSYGYTF. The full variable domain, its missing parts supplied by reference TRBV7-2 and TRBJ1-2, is GAGVSQSPSNKVTEKGKDVELRCDPISGHTALYWYRQSLGQGLEFLIYFQGNSAPDKSGLPSDRFSAERTGGSVSTLTIQRTQQEDSAVYLCASSPRRDSYGYTFGSGTRLTVV.

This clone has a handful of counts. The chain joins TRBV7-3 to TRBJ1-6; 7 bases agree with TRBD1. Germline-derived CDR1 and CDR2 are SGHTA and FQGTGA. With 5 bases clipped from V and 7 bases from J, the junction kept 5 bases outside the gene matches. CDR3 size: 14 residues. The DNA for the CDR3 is TGTGCCAGCAGCCCGACAGGGCCAAATTCACCCCTCCACTTT. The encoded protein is CASSPTGPNSPLHF. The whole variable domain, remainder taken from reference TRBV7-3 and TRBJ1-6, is GAGVSQTPSNKVTEKGKYVELRCDPISGHTALYWYRQSLGQGPEFLIYFQGTGAADDSGLPNDRFFAVRPEGSVSTLKIQRTERGDSAVYLCASSPTGPNSPLHFGNGTRLTVT.

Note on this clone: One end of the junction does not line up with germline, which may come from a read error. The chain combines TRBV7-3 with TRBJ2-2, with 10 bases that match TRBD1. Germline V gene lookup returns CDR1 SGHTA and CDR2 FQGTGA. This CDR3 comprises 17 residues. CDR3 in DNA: TGTGTCAGCAGCTCCCTTGGGACAGGGGTCAACACCGGGGAGCTGTTTTTT. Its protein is CVSSSLGTGVNTGELFF.

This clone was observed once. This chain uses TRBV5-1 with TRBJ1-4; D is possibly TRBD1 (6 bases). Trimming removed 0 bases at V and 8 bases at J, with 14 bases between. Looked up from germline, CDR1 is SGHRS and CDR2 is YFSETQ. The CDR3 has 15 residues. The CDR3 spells CASSLGTGKYEKLFF. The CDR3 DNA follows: TGCGCCAGCAGCTTGGGTACAGGGAAGTACGAAAAACTGTTTTTT.

CDR3 DNA sequence: TGTGCCAGCAGCTTGGTAGCTAGCGGGAACACAGATACGCAGTATTTT. Its translation is CASSLVASGNTDTQYF. This chain joins TRBV5-6 and TRBJ2-3, with 9 bases lining up with TRBD2. This CDR3 is 16 amino acids long. CDR1 SGHDT and CDR2 YYEEEE come from the germline V gene. The V gene end was trimmed by 0 bases and the J gene end by 2 bases; junction bases not matched to a gene: 4.

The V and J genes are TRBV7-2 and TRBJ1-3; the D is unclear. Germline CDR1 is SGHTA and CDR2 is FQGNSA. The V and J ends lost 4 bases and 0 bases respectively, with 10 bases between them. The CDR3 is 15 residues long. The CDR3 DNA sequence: TGTGCCAGCAGCTCATCACTGTCCTCTGGAAACACCATATATTTT. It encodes CASSSSLSSGNTIYF.

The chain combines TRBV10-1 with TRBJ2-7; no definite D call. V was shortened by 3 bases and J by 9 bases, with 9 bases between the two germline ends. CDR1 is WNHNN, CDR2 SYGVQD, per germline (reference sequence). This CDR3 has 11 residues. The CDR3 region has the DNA TGCGCCAGCAGTGAACGCGGTGGGCAGTACTTC. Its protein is CASSERGGQYF.

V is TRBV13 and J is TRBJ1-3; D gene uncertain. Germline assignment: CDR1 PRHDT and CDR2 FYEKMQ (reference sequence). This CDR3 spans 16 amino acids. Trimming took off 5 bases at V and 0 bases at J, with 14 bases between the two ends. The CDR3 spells CASSPPGGLSGNTIYF. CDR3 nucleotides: TGTGCCAGCAGCCCCCCCGGCGGGCTCTCTGGAAACACCATATATTTT.

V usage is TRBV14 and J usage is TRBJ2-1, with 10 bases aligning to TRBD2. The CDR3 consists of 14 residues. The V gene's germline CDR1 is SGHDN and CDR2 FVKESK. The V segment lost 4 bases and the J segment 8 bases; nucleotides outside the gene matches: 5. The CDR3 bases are TGTGCCAGCAGCCCGGGACTAGCGATAGATGAGCAGTTCTTC. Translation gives CASSPGLAIDEQFF.

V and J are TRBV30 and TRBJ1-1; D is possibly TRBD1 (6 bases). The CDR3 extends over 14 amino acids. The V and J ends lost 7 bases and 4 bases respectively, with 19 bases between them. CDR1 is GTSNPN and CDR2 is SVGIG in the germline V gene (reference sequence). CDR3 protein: CAFGAGAITTEAFF. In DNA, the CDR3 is TGTGCCTTCGGGGCAGGGGCCATCACCACTGAAGCTTTCTTT.